Listed below are T cell receptor beta chains from one sample, sequenced in a study of blood T cell repertoires in COVID-19. The data were produced by immunoSEQ multiplex PCR, yet TCRdb's version contains in-frame clones alone and is incomplete. The sample has about 360,000 clones; around 82% are singletons. The sequencing input was peripheral blood. The receptors originated from a man in his thirties or forties with active or convalescent COVID-19. CDR3s include the opening cysteine and the closing phenylalanine or tryptophan. Each record gives: V gene, D gene, J gene, clone size, CDR3 protein, CDR3 DNA. D genes are given only for firm matches. Size is omitted from some rows. Given values are once, few, many or a class for expanded clones.

TRBV28	TRBD1	TRBJ2-7	-	CASRNRGVHEQYF	TGTGCCAGCCGCAACAGGGGCGTCCACGAGCAGTACTTC
TRBV7-6	-	TRBJ2-7	-	CASSPDTTRSYEQYF	TGTGCCAGCAGCCCAGACACGACGCGCTCCTACGAGCAGTACTTC
TRBV25-1	-	TRBJ1-3	-	CASSERTARNTIYF	TGTGCCAGCAGCGAAAGGACAGCTAGAAACACCATATATTTT
TRBV2	TRBD2	TRBJ2-7	-	CASSDPLAGASYEQYF	TGTGCCAGCAGTGACCCACTAGCGGGGGCATCCTACGAGCAGTACTTC
TRBV4-3	-	TRBJ2-7	-	CASSQGSTGYEQYF	TGCGCCAGCAGCCAGGGAAGTACAGGGTACGAGCAGTACTTC
TRBV19	-	TRBJ2-1	-	CASSLRQVSYNEQFF	TGTGCCAGTAGTCTTCGACAGGTCTCCTACAATGAGCAGTTCTTC
TRBV19	TRBD2	TRBJ2-3	-	CASRTQGLAGGSSTDTQYF	TGTGCCAGTAGGACCCAGGGACTAGCGGGAGGATCTAGCACAGATACGCAGTATTTT
TRBV7-9	TRBD2	TRBJ2-1	-	CASSPRTSGGSGNEQFF	TGTGCCAGCAGCCCTCGGACTAGCGGGGGATCTGGGAATGAGCAGTTCTTC
TRBV19	TRBD1	TRBJ2-2	once	CASTAQGAHTGELFF	TGTGCCAGTACCGCCCAGGGGGCGCACACCGGGGAGCTGTTTTTT
TRBV9	TRBD2	TRBJ2-3	-	CASSERGGTDTQYF	TGTGCCAGCAGCGAGCGGGGGGGCACAGATACGCAGTATTTT
TRBV24-1	-	TRBJ2-1	-	CATSDLSDYYNEQFF	TGTGCCACCAGTGATTTAAGTGACTACTACAATGAGCAGTTCTTC
TRBV9	TRBD2	TRBJ2-1	-	CASSVAGTSGSGKQFF	TGTGCCAGCAGCGTAGCCGGGACTAGCGGGAGTGGGAAGCAGTTCTTC
TRBV4-3	-	TRBJ1-2	-	CASSQEEGGSDYGYTF	TGCGCCAGCAGCCAAGAAGAGGGTGGCAGCGACTATGGCTACACCTTC
TRBV4-2	TRBD2	TRBJ2-7	-	CASSQVTGGYYEQYF	TGTGCCAGCAGCCAAGTAACGGGGGGGTACTACGAGCAGTACTTC
TRBV5-1	-	TRBJ2-2	-	CASSFSITNTGELFF	TGCGCCAGCAGCTTCAGTATTACGAACACCGGGGAGCTGTTTTTT
TRBV29-1	TRBD1	TRBJ1-5	-	CSVESGTGGGQPQHF	TGCAGCGTCGAATCCGGGACAGGGGGAGGACAGCCCCAGCATTTT
TRBV18	TRBD2	TRBJ2-7	-	CASSGEGSYEQYF	TGTGCCAGCTCAGGGGAGGGGAGCTACGAGCAGTACTTC
TRBV3-1/TRBV3-2	-	TRBJ1-1	-	CASSQTPREAFF	TGTGCCAGCAGCCAAACTCCCAGGGAAGCTTTCTTT
TRBV2	TRBD1	TRBJ2-1	once	CASSQTGLPGQGGHEQFF	TGTGCCAGCAGTCAAACAGGGTTACCGGGACAGGGGGGCCATGAGCAGTTCTTC
TRBV9	-	TRBJ1-1	-	CASSVGLPGNTEAFF	TGTGCCAGCAGCGTAGGTTTGCCCGGTAACACTGAAGCTTTCTTT
TRBV9	-	TRBJ2-1	-	CASSVGARLNEQFF	TGTGCCAGCAGCGTAGGGGCTAGACTAAATGAGCAGTTCTTC
TRBV12-3/TRBV12-4	-	TRBJ2-1	-	CASSFSRGNEQFF	TGTGCCAGCAGTTTTTCAAGGGGCAATGAGCAGTTCTTC
TRBV6-1	TRBD1	TRBJ1-2	few	CASSESQGAGYTF	TGTGCCAGCAGTGAATCACAGGGGGCTGGCTACACCTTC
TRBV6-5	-	TRBJ1-2	-	CASGRADVYGYTF	TGTGCCAGCGGGCGGGCGGATGTCTATGGCTACACCTTC
TRBV5-6	-	TRBJ2-1	-	CASSLPGRGTEQFF	TGTGCCAGCAGCTTGCCTGGTAGGGGTACTGAGCAGTTCTTC
TRBV19	-	TRBJ2-3	once	CASSIDPGTDTQYF	TGTGCCAGTAGTATAGATCCCGGCACAGATACGCAGTATTTT
TRBV11-3	TRBD2	TRBJ2-3	-	CASSLGGGAPDTQYF	TGTGCCAGCAGCTTAGGCGGGGGGGCCCCAGATACGCAGTATTTT
TRBV2	-	TRBJ2-7	-	CASRTPGISSYEQYF	TGTGCCAGCCGAACCCCGGGAATTAGCTCCTACGAGCAGTACTTC
TRBV11-3	-	TRBJ2-5	-	CASSLGGQGETQYF	TGTGCCAGCAGCTTAGGCGGGCAGGGGGAGACCCAGTACTTC
TRBV3-1/TRBV3-2	TRBD1	TRBJ1-5	-	CASSQGTGGQPQHF	TGTGCCAGCAGCCAGGGGACAGGGGGTCAGCCCCAGCATTTT